This TCR beta chain was captured in a study of T-cell reconstitution after alpha-beta-depleted transplantation in children. Study results and limitations: In patients about two months after transplant, alpha-beta T cells reportedly arose from several hundred expanded graft clones.

Germline lookup yields CDR1 SQVTM and CDR2 ANQGSEA. This CDR3 contains 14 residues. Trimming left V 4 bases short and J 4 bases short, with 16 bases between. As it was prepared, the TCRbeta library received unique molecular identifiers. Each CDR3 protein is one row after TCRdb ran MiXCR on the PCR reads. The table includes approximately 800,000 distinct CDR3 sequences, about 15% detected once. With regard to this clonotype: Its antigen is unidentified.

The source was PBMCs, mostly from graft donor cells, collected 360 days after TCRalphabeta/CD19-depleted stem cell transplant. The clonotype comes from a male patient younger than 18 who had a stem cell transplant for acute lymphoblastic leukemia, so the T cells may come from the graft donor. This sequence joins TRBV29-1 and TRBJ2-5; TRBD2 might be the D (6 bases). This CDR3 is CSVVGGANGETQYF. Here the CDR3 DNA reads TGCAGCGTTGTCGGGGGTGCTAATGGAGAGACCCAGTACTTC.